These 21 T cell receptor beta chains were all obtained from the same sample, sequenced in a study of T cell repertoires in cytomegalovirus infection. TCRdb fed the reads into MiXCR, producing one record per CDR3 protein. The sample yields roughly 720,000 distinct CDR3 sequences, under 40% seen once. What was sequenced was PBMCs. These receptors all come from a human donor in good health (CMV status not recorded). Some clones in this sample may be carry-over from other donors' samples.

CDR3 DNA sequence: TGTGCCAGCAACCAAGGGAACGACAATCAGCCCCAGCATTTT. This codes for CASNQGNDNQPQHF. This chain links TRBV28 with TRBJ1-5; D is undetermined. The CDR3 is made up of 14 amino acids. Germline CDR1 is MDHEN and CDR2 is SYDVKM. V was clipped by 7 bases and J by 3 bases, with 13 bases between them.

This clonotype was seen a few times. This chain joins TRBV29-1 and TRBJ2-1; a possible D gene is TRBD2 (5 bases). The CDR3 is made up of 16 amino acids. V was clipped by 4 bases and J by 0 bases, with 16 bases between them. The V gene's germline CDR1 is SQVTM and CDR2 ANQGSEA. The CDR3 protein is CSVATIQRSSYNEQFF. The CDR3 coding sequence is TGCAGCGTTGCCACAATCCAGCGGAGCTCCTACAATGAGCAGTTCTTC.

J is TRBJ2-4 and V is TRBV20-1; 16 nucleotides align to TRBD2. After removal of 5 bases from V and 0 bases from J, the junction contained 7 bases not matched to a gene. This CDR3 has 18 amino acids. Germline CDR1 is DFQATT and CDR2 is SNEGSKA (reference sequence). The CDR3, as DNA: TGCAGTGCTCCGGGACTAGCGGGGGGGCCAATAGCCAAAAACATTCAGTACTTC. Its protein product is CSAPGLAGGPIAKNIQYF.

This clonotype was counted only a few times. The chain uses TRBV6-1 and TRBJ2-1; a possible D gene is TRBD2 (5 bases). V was cut by 3 bases and J by 15 bases, with 9 bases left in between. Per germline, CDR1 MNHNS and CDR2 SASEGT. The CDR3 length is 10 residues. The DNA for the CDR3 is TGTGCCAGCAGTGACAGCGGACGGTTCTTC. Translation: CASSDSGRFF.

The chain couples TRBV6-8 to TRBJ2-7; a possible D gene is TRBD2 (6 bases). This CDR3 is built from 14 residues. Germline V gives CDR1 MNHGY, CDR2 SAAAGT. Trimming stripped 6 bases from V and 2 bases from J, with 14 bases between. DNA for the CDR3: TGTGCCAGCAGCCCCTCAGCGGGTACCTACGAGCAGTACTTC. This gives the protein CASSPSAGTYEQYF.

The chain employs TRBV7-3 and TRBJ1-2; 8 bases line up with TRBD1. Germline loops: CDR1 SGHTA, CDR2 FQGTGA. This CDR3 is built from 13 residues. The V gene end was trimmed by 4 bases and the J gene end by 10 bases; junction bases not matched to a gene: 8. CDR3 amino acids: CASSSRQGRDYTF. DNA of the CDR3: TGTGCCAGCAGCTCCCGACAGGGGAGGGACTACACCTTC.

A few counts support this clonotype. The V and J genes are TRBV19 and TRBJ1-6; D is ambiguous. The germline gives CDR1 LNHDA, CDR2 SQIVND (reference sequence). The CDR3 has 15 residues. V dropped 7 bases and J dropped 7 bases, with 17 bases sitting between them. The CDR3 is CASTLAPGGNSPLHF. In nucleotides, the CDR3 is TGTGCCAGTACCCTGGCGCCGGGAGGCAATTCACCCCTCCACTTT.

The J gene is TRBJ2-1, the V gene TRBV7-3, with D perhaps matching TRBD2 (7 bases). CDR1 and CDR2 (germline): SGHTA, FQGTGA. V lost 6 bases to trimming and J lost 6 bases, with 21 bases between them. The CDR3 extends over 16 amino acids. CDR3 DNA: TGTGCCAGCAGTCGAAAAGGGGGGGGCTCGTTCAATGAGCAGTTCTTC. Translation: CASSRKGGGSFNEQFF.

This clonotype occurred many times. The chain joins TRBV12-3 or TRBV12-4 to TRBJ1-3; D is unclear. V lost 3 bases to trimming and J lost 4 bases, with 7 bases between them. This CDR3 has 13 residues. CDR3 sequence (DNA): TGTGCCAGCAGTTTGGTGGGAGGAAACACCATATATTTT. Amino acid sequence: CASSLVGGNTIYF.

CDR3 nucleotides: TGTGCCAGCAGACGCGAAGCCGGGACTGAAGCTTTCTTT. Its translation: CASRREAGTEAFF. The V call is TRBV12-3 or TRBV12-4, the J call TRBJ1-1, with D hard to call. The CDR3 is 13 amino acids. The V gene lost 6 bases and the J gene lost 5 bases, with 13 bases spanning the gap.

This clonotype was observed many times. The chain combines TRBV10-3 with TRBJ1-1; D is undetermined. The CDR3 has 13 amino acids. Trimming removed 7 bases from V and 4 bases from J, with 13 bases in between. Germline CDR1 is ENHRY and CDR2 is SYGVKD. The CDR3 region is CAINVSPGTEAFF. Here the CDR3 DNA reads TGTGCCATCAACGTCTCCCCGGGCACTGAAGCTTTCTTT.

The V call is TRBV20-1, the J call TRBJ1-6; D possibly corresponds to TRBD1 (5 bases). The CDR3 has 15 residues. V was trimmed by 2 bases and J by 0 bases, leaving 8 bases between them. The germline CDR1 and CDR2 sequences are DFQATT and SNEGSKA (reference sequence). The CDR3 spells CSARRGSSYNSPLHF. CDR3 DNA: TGCAGTGCTAGACGGGGGAGCTCCTATAATTCACCCCTCCACTTT.

This clonotype was observed at least ten times. The chain uses TRBV7-9 and TRBJ2-3; D gene uncertain. CDR1 and CDR2 from the germline V gene are SEHNR and FQNEAQ (reference sequence). The V end was cut by 4 bases, the J end by 1 base, with 18 bases between. This CDR3 is 17 amino acids long. The chain's CDR3 is CASSSPREPVRTDTQYF. Written as DNA, the CDR3 is TGTGCCAGCAGCTCCCCACGAGAACCCGTCCGCACAGATACGCAGTATTTT.

The J gene is TRBJ2-1, the V gene TRBV20-1; D gene ambiguous. Germline assignment: CDR1 DFQATT and CDR2 SNEGSKA (reference sequence). CDR3 length: 14 amino acids. Deletions cut 6 bases from V and 0 bases from J, with 12 bases between. This CDR3 is CSASFRSSYNEQFF. DNA of the CDR3: TGCAGTGCGTCCTTTAGGAGCTCCTACAATGAGCAGTTCTTC.

The gene calls are TRBV28 and TRBJ2-2, with no clear D. Germline V gene lookup returns CDR1 MDHEN and CDR2 SYDVKM. The length of the CDR3 is 12 residues. The V gene lost 6 bases and the J gene lost 7 bases, with 9 bases spanning the gap. CDR3 DNA: TGTGCCAGCAGACCAGTTGTCGGGGAGCTGTTTTTT. Its protein product is CASRPVVGELFF. Full variable domain (missing parts from reference TRBV28 and TRBJ2-2): DVKVTQSSRYLVKRTGEKVFLECVQDMDHENMFWYRQDPGLGLRLIYFSYDVKMKEKGDIPEGYSVSREKKERFSLILESASTNQTSMYLCASRPVVGELFFGEGSRLTVL.

In this sample, this clonotype turned up a few times. The gene calls are TRBV6-6 and TRBJ2-7, with TRBD2 matching 7 bases. This CDR3 region has 14 residues. CDR1 and CDR2 from the germline V gene are MNHNY and SVGAGI (reference sequence). Trimming removed 6 bases from V and 3 bases from J; junction bases left unmatched: 8. CDR3 nucleotide sequence: TGTGCCAGCAGCAATCCGGGACTATTCTACGAGCAGTACTTC. Protein product: CASSNPGLFYEQYF.

The gene calls are TRBV7-6 and TRBJ2-3, with 10 bases identical to TRBD2. The germline gives CDR1 SGHVS, CDR2 FNYEAQ. The CDR3 is 17 residues long. Trimming took 0 bases from V and 4 from J; bases not matched to a gene: 7. The CDR3 loop reads CASSLAPQRGGPDTQYF. DNA of the CDR3: TGTGCCAGCAGCTTAGCGCCCCAGCGGGGGGGCCCAGATACGCAGTATTTT.

This chain uses TRBV20-1 with TRBJ1-5; a weak D match, TRBD1 (5 bases). Trimming stripped 3 bases from V and 0 bases from J, with 9 bases between. The CDR3 extends over 14 amino acids. Germline CDR1 and CDR2: DFQATT and SNEGSKA (reference sequence). The CDR3 sequence: CSASEGYSNQPQHF. The CDR3 DNA is TGCAGTGCTAGTGAGGGGTATAGCAATCAGCCCCAGCATTTT.

The chain uses TRBV27 and TRBJ2-3, with 8 nucleotides matching TRBD2. The CDR3 consists of 14 residues. Germline loops: CDR1 MNHEY, CDR2 SMNVEV (reference sequence). Germline trimming cut 3 bases from V and 6 bases from J; bases unmatched to any gene: 5. The CDR3 DNA is TGTGCCAGCAGTTTGGGGACTAGAAGGGATACGCAGTATTTT. This gives the protein CASSLGTRRDTQYF.

This clonotype was detected ten times or more. The rearrangement joins TRBV7-2 to TRBJ1-5; TRBD1 matches at 8 bases. The germline gives CDR1 SGHTA, CDR2 FQGNSA. V lost 2 bases and J lost 4; bases outside the gene matches: 7. The CDR3 runs to 16 residues. CDR3 residues: CASSLSNTGGNQPQHF. The DNA for the CDR3 is TGTGCCAGCAGCTTAAGTAACACAGGGGGAAATCAGCCCCAGCATTTT.

The chain carries TRBV20-1 and TRBJ2-1; 12 bases are shared with TRBD2. Per the germline V gene, CDR1 is DFQATT and CDR2 is SNEGSKA (reference sequence). With V trimmed by 3 bases and J by 5 bases, 5 bases remained unmatched. The CDR3 extends over 15 amino acids. The CDR3 coding sequence is TGCAGTGCTAGTCGACTAGCGGGAGCCCACAATGAGCAGTTCTTC. Translating gives CSASRLAGAHNEQFF.